This entry lists 32 T cell receptor beta chains sequenced from one sample in a study of T cell responses to AZD1222 COVID-19 vaccine. Libraries were prepared by immunoSEQ multiplex PCR; TCRdb keeps only in-frame clonotypes and omits some of them. Counted here are 150,000 or so clones, approximately 91% occurring once; the ten biggest clones make up less than 1.5%. The sequences come from peripheral blood, collected 28 days after the second AZD1222 dose. The receptor set was obtained from an adult who received the AZD1222 COVID-19 vaccine.

The V call is TRBV7-9, the J call TRBJ1-5, with D perhaps TRBD1 (6 bases). V lost 3 bases, J lost 3 bases, and 18 bases lay in between. CDR1 is SEHNR, CDR2 FQNEAQ, per germline (reference sequence). The CDR3 consists of 17 residues. In DNA, the CDR3 is TGTGCCAGCAGCTTGGTCGGGGGGCCGATAGACAATCAGCCCCAGCATTTT. Encoded protein: CASSLVGGPIDNQPQHF.

The chain is built from TRBV11-3 and TRBJ2-5, with D possibly TRBD2 on 6 matching bases. The CDR3 length is 13 residues. Germline V gene sequence: CDR1 SGHNT, CDR2 YENEEA. Trimming stripped 3 bases from V and 3 bases from J, with 8 bases between. As DNA, the CDR3 is TGTGCCAGCAGCTTGGGGGAGGAAGAGACCCAGTACTTC. Protein sequence: CASSLGEEETQYF.

V and J are TRBV27 and TRBJ1-2; D gene uncertain. The CDR3 totals 14 residues. The V gene lost 3 bases and the J gene lost 4 bases, with 12 bases spanning the gap. CDR1 and CDR2 (germline): MNHEY, SMNVEV (reference sequence). In DNA form, the CDR3 reads TGTGCCAGCAGTTTCGGCGCTTCGGGCTATGGCTACACCTTC. Encoded protein: CASSFGASGYGYTF.

This clone was detected only once. This chain links TRBV9 with TRBJ1-3; maybe TRBD1 (5 bases). Germline CDR1 and CDR2: SGDLS and YYNGEE. The V gene lost 2 bases and the J gene lost 0 bases, with 15 bases spanning the gap. This CDR3 spans 17 amino acids. CDR3 nucleotide sequence: TGTGCCAGCAGCGTGGCGGGACGTCCGAGCTCTGGAAACACCATATATTTT. Encoded protein: CASSVAGRPSSGNTIYF. Filled out from reference TRBV9 and TRBJ1-3, the complete variable domain reads DSGVTQTPKHLITATGQRVTLRCSPRSGDLSVYWYQQSLDQGLQFLIQYYNGEERAKGNILERFSAQQFPDLHSELNLSSLELGDSALYFCASSVAGRPSSGNTIYFGEGSWLTVV.

The V and J genes are TRBV5-1 and TRBJ1-1; possibly TRBD1 for D (6 bases). CDR1 and CDR2 from the germline V gene are SGHRS and YFSETQ. The CDR3 is 15 residues long. The V gene lost 3 bases and the J gene lost 1 base, with 13 bases spanning the gap. The CDR3 protein is CASSSARGENTEAFF. CDR3 DNA: TGCGCCAGCAGCTCAGCCAGGGGCGAGAACACTGAAGCTTTCTTT.

The chain combines TRBV27 with TRBJ2-3; 7 bases align to TRBD2. This CDR3 is 16 amino acids long. The germline V gene encodes CDR1 MNHEY and CDR2 SMNVEV (reference sequence). V shed 5 bases, J shed 3 bases, and the junction held 11 bases outside the gene matches. The CDR3 loop reads CASSGAGRLITDTQYF. The CDR3 DNA is TGTGCCAGCAGTGGAGCCGGGAGGTTAATAACAGATACGCAGTATTTT.

The rearrangement uses TRBV7-9 and TRBJ2-7; a possible D gene is TRBD2 (6 bases). CDR3 length: 12 amino acids. Germline lookup yields CDR1 SEHNR and CDR2 FQNEAQ (reference sequence). V was pared by 7 bases and J by 3 bases, with 10 bases between. Here the CDR3 DNA reads TGTGCCAGCATCGGGACTCGCTACGAGCAGTACTTC. Amino acid sequence: CASIGTRYEQYF.

The chain couples TRBV9 to TRBJ1-6, with TRBD1 matching 8 bases. This CDR3 comprises 14 residues. The J segment lost 7 bases and the V segment lost 0 bases, leaving 0 bases of the junction unmatched. The germline gives CDR1 SGDLS, CDR2 YYNGEE. CDR3 in DNA: TGTGCCAGCAGCGTAGCAGGGGGCAATTCACCCCTCCACTTT. This gives the protein CASSVAGGNSPLHF.

Points on this clone: In the same sample, other DNA sequences code for this CDR3. The J gene is TRBJ2-3, the V gene TRBV19; D is perhaps TRBD2 (5 bases). Germline V lookup: CDR1 LNHDA, CDR2 SQIVND (reference sequence). The CDR3 is made up of 13 amino acids. With 1 base removed from V and 4 bases from J, the gap between germline ends came to 6 bases. CDR3 amino acids: CASSIAGSDTQYF. The CDR3 DNA follows: TGTGCCAGTAGTATAGCGGGGTCAGATACGCAGTATTTT.

J is TRBJ2-2 and V is TRBV7-8; D is uncertain. V shed 8 bases and J shed 0 bases, with 13 bases lying between them. Germline-derived CDR1 and CDR2 are SGHVS and FQNEAQ. The CDR3 is 15 amino acids. Written as DNA, the CDR3 is TGTGCCAGCTCCGAATATGAAGCGAACACCGGGGAGCTGTTTTTT. Translating gives CASSEYEANTGELFF.

The chain is built from TRBV20-1 and TRBJ1-2; D possibly corresponds to TRBD1 (5 bases). Germline-derived CDR1 and CDR2 are DFQATT and SNEGSKA (reference sequence). This CDR3 contains 11 residues. The germline V and J ends were trimmed by 7 bases and 12 bases, with 18 bases remaining between them. CDR3 amino acids: CSGQGRERDTF. The DNA for the CDR3 is TGCAGTGGGCAGGGCCGCGAAAGGGACACCTTC.

The V and J genes are TRBV2 and TRBJ1-1, with D hard to call. Germline CDR1 is SNHLY and CDR2 is FYNNEI. This CDR3 region has 15 residues. V was shortened by 6 bases and J by 0 bases, with 14 bases between the two germline ends. The CDR3 sequence: CASRPLELLNTEAFF. The CDR3 bases are TGTGCCAGCAGGCCCTTAGAGCTATTGAACACTGAAGCTTTCTTT. Supplemented by reference TRBV2 and TRBJ1-1, the full variable domain reads EPEVTQTPSHQVTQMGQEVILRCVPISNHLYFYWYRQILGQKVEFLVSFYNNEISEKSEIFDDQFSVERPDGSNFTLKIRSTKLEDSAMYFCASRPLELLNTEAFFGQGTRLTVV.

The rearrangement joins TRBV6-5 to TRBJ2-4; D unclear. The CDR3 totals 14 residues. CDR1 and CDR2 from the germline V gene are MNHEY and SVGAGI. With 8 bases removed from V and 4 bases from J, the gap between germline ends came to 15 bases. CDR3 sequence: CASRPGAGKNIQYF. DNA of the CDR3: TGTGCCAGCCGCCCCGGAGCAGGAAAAAACATTCAGTACTTC.

The chain links TRBV4-1 to TRBJ2-3, with 10 bases matching TRBD1. CDR3 length: 17 amino acids. V dropped 0 bases and J dropped 0; count of bases not matched to a gene: 3. Germline V gene lookup returns CDR1 MGHRA and CDR2 YSYEKL. This CDR3 is CASSQDRQGASTDTQYF. Written as DNA, the CDR3 is TGCGCCAGCAGCCAAGATCGACAGGGGGCTAGCACAGATACGCAGTATTTT.

This rearrangement joins TRBV7-9 to TRBJ2-5; D possibly uses TRBD1 or TRBD2 (5 bases each). Germline CDR1 and CDR2: SEHNR and FQNEAQ (reference sequence). This CDR3 is built from 14 residues. The germline V and J ends were trimmed by 5 bases and 0 bases, with 10 bases remaining between them. The CDR3 coding sequence is TGTGCCAGCAGCATGGGGGAGTACCAAGAGACCCAGTACTTC. Amino acid sequence: CASSMGEYQETQYF.

This chain connects TRBV6-1 to TRBJ1-3, with 9 bases matching TRBD1. The germline V gene encodes CDR1 MNHNS and CDR2 SASEGT. The CDR3 contains 16 residues. V was clipped by 4 bases and J by 3 bases; unmatched bases: 7. Here the CDR3 DNA reads TGTGCCAGCAGTGGCGCCGGGACAGGGCGTGGAAACACCATATATTTT. It is translated as CASSGAGTGRGNTIYF.

The chain couples TRBV19 to TRBJ1-6; 8 nucleotides line up with TRBD1. Germline assignment: CDR1 LNHDA and CDR2 SQIVND (reference sequence). V trimming: 9 bases; J trimming: 7 bases; junction bases outside the gene matches: 11. This CDR3 spans 15 amino acids. The CDR3 protein is CASDAGQVVNSPLHF. In DNA, the CDR3 is TGTGCCAGCGACGCGGGACAGGTTGTCAATTCACCCCTCCACTTT.

CDR3 region: CASSWDYNEQFF. The CDR3 DNA reads TGTGCCAGCAGTTGGGACTACAATGAGCAGTTCTTC. The chain combines TRBV2 with TRBJ2-1, with D hard to call. The germline gives CDR1 SNHLY, CDR2 FYNNEI. The CDR3 is 12 amino acids. Deletions cut 5 bases from V and 3 bases from J, with 5 bases between.

The rearrangement links TRBV13 to TRBJ2-7; TRBD1 is a possible D gene (5 bases). Germline lookup yields CDR1 PRHDT and CDR2 FYEKMQ (reference sequence). Trimming removed 6 bases from V and 4 bases from J, with 13 bases in between. The CDR3 length is 13 residues. CDR3 in DNA: TGTGCCAGCAGATACGGACGGACATACGAGCAGTACTTC. This gives the protein CASRYGRTYEQYF.

V gene TRBV15 combines with J gene TRBJ2-7, with D possibly being TRBD1 (6 bases). Germline lookup yields CDR1 LNHNV and CDR2 YYDKDF (reference sequence). The ends were cut back, 2 bases at V and 5 bases at J, with 13 bases in the middle. This CDR3 spans 14 amino acids. CDR3 loop: CATSRSQGFHEQYF. The DNA for the CDR3 is TGTGCCACCAGCAGATCCCAGGGGTTCCACGAGCAGTACTTC.

This clone was seen just once. The chain recombines TRBV11-2 with TRBJ1-1, with 7 bases aligning to TRBD1. This CDR3 comprises 14 residues. Germline assignment: CDR1 SGHAT and CDR2 FQNNGV. Trimming at V came to 1 base and at J to 4 bases, leaving 3 bases not matched to a gene. The CDR3 nucleotides read TGTGCCAGCAGCTTAGCTCAGGGGGTCACTGAAGCTTTCTTT. This gives the protein CASSLAQGVTEAFF.

The rearrangement joins TRBV7-2 to TRBJ1-1; D not resolved. Per germline, CDR1 SGHTA and CDR2 FQGNSA. Trimming left V 3 bases short and J 3 bases short, with 11 bases between. The CDR3 spans 14 residues. The CDR3 here is CASSFAGVDTEAFF. The DNA of the CDR3 is TGTGCCAGCAGCTTCGCGGGAGTTGACACTGAAGCTTTCTTT.

The rearrangement uses TRBV2 and TRBJ1-1; D not resolved. CDR3 length equals 14 residues. The germline V gene has CDR1 SNHLY and CDR2 FYNNEI. V shed 10 bases and J shed 1 base, with 16 bases lying between them. CDR3 sequence (DNA): TGTGCCACCGAGGGTCCGGGAGGGAACACTGAAGCTTTCTTT. As protein: CATEGPGGNTEAFF.

The gene calls are TRBV4-2 and TRBJ2-2; 10 bases fit TRBD2. The ends lost 1 base at V and 8 bases at J; junction bases unmatched: 4. This CDR3 comprises 15 residues. The germline V gene has CDR1 LGHNA and CDR2 YNFKEQ. CDR3 protein: CASSQGGLALGELFF. The CDR3 nucleotides read TGTGCCAGCAGCCAAGGGGGACTAGCGTTGGGGGAGCTGTTTTTT.

This chain connects TRBV4-3 to TRBJ1-4; 9 bases map to TRBD1. Germline V gene data show CDR1 as LGHNA and CDR2 as YSLEER. The CDR3 runs to 14 residues. Trimming at V came to 6 bases and at J to 8 bases, leaving 7 bases not matched to a gene. CDR3 sequence reads: CASREGQGGEKLFF. The CDR3 DNA reads as TGCGCCAGCAGGGAGGGACAGGGCGGAGAAAAACTGTTTTTT.

The chain recombines TRBV14 with TRBJ1-2; D gene unclear. CDR1 is SGHDN, CDR2 FVKESK, per germline. The CDR3 is 16 amino acids. Trimming cost V 1 base and J 7 bases, with 19 bases left between them. CDR3 in amino acids: CASSQGGSGIPSGYTF. The CDR3 region has the DNA TGTGCCAGCAGCCAAGGAGGTTCGGGTATCCCGTCTGGCTACACCTTC.

A word on this clone: An end of the junction differs from the germline gene, which may be a read error. This chain connects TRBV7-7 to TRBJ2-2; 8 bases line up with TRBD1. Germline assignment: CDR1 SSHAT and CDR2 FNYEAQ (reference sequence). This CDR3 region has 16 residues. In DNA form, the CDR3 reads TGTGCTAGCAGCTTAGGGGCAGGGGGCGCGACCGGGGAGCTGTTTTTT. Its translation: CASSLGAGGATGELFF. The variable domain in full, with the rest retrieved from reference TRBV7-7 and TRBJ2-2, is GAGVSQSPRYKVTKRGQDVTLRCDPISSHATLYWYQQALGQGPEFLTYFNYEAQPDKSGLPSDRFSAERPEGSISTLTIQRTEQRDSAMYRCASSLGAGGATGELFFGEGSRLTVL.

The rearrangement uses TRBV9 and TRBJ2-7, with D tentatively TRBD1 or TRBD2 (7 bases each). Trimming removed 2 bases at V and 6 bases at J, with 15 bases between. Germline CDR1 SGDLS, CDR2 YYNGEE. CDR3 length: 14 residues. The CDR3: CASSVGQGGREQYF. The DNA for the CDR3 is TGTGCCAGCAGCGTCGGTCAGGGGGGGCGCGAGCAGTACTTC.

The V call is TRBV2, the J call TRBJ2-1; TRBD2 is a possible D gene (5 bases). V lost 4 bases and J lost 0, with 10 bases in between. The CDR3 length is 15 residues. CDR1 and CDR2 (germline): SNHLY, FYNNEI. CDR3 sequence reads: CASSGGRSSYNEQFF. The CDR3 nucleotides are TGTGCCAGCAGTGGAGGGCGGAGCTCCTACAATGAGCAGTTCTTC.

The J gene is TRBJ1-1, the V gene TRBV19; perhaps TRBD1 as D (5 bases). Trimming took 0 bases from V and 1 from J, leaving 9 bases between them. In germline, CDR1 is LNHDA, CDR2 SQIVND (reference sequence). The CDR3 spans 15 residues. The CDR3 sequence: CASSIEGQGNTEAFF. For the CDR3, the DNA is TGTGCCAGTAGTATAGAGGGTCAGGGGAACACTGAAGCTTTCTTT. Full variable domain (remainder filled in from reference TRBV19 and TRBJ1-1): DGGITQSPKYLFRKEGQNVTLSCEQNLNHDAMYWYRQDPGQGLRLIYYSQIVNDFQKGDIAEGYSVSREKKESFPLTVTSAQKNPTAFYLCASSIEGQGNTEAFFGQGTRLTVV.

The chain combines TRBV7-2 with TRBJ1-6; 8 nucleotides agree with TRBD1. Germline CDR1 reads SGHTA; CDR2 reads FQGNSA. The length of the CDR3 is 14 residues. Trimming removed 4 bases from V and 9 bases from J; junction bases left unmatched: 5. DNA of the CDR3: TGTGCCAGCAGCTCCCAGGGGGCGGCTTCACCCCTCCACTTT. Translated, it gives CASSSQGAASPLHF. The full variable domain, in which reference TRBV7-2 and TRBJ1-6 provide the parts outside the CDR3, is GAGVSQSPSNKVTEKGKDVELRCDPISGHTALYWYRQSLGQGLEFLIYFQGNSAPDKSGLPSDRFSAERTGGSVSTLTIQRTQQEDSAVYLCASSSQGAASPLHFGNGTRLTVT.

The chain uses TRBV7-6 and TRBJ2-7; D may be TRBD2 (6 bases). V lost 1 base to trimming and J lost 0 bases, with 10 bases between them. The CDR3 consists of 15 residues. In germline, CDR1 is SGHVS, CDR2 FNYEAQ. For the CDR3, the DNA is TGTGCCAGCAGCTTAGGCGGAGGGGCCTCCTACGAGCAGTACTTC. This sequence encodes CASSLGGGASYEQYF.